This TCR beta chain was found in a study of blood T cell repertoires in COVID-19. The CDR3 is 13 residues long. Germline loops: CDR1 GTSNPN, CDR2 SVGIG (reference sequence). Trimming removed 7 bases from V and 2 bases from J, with 12 bases in between. This clone appeared once. In the original processing: Using reference gene primer amplification, nucleated cell counts were estimated. Sequencing used immunoSEQ multiplex PCR; TCRdb keeps in-frame clones, though not all of them. V and J calls and clone size come straight from that table; D and trimming were deduced from the DNA. The repertoire holds 150,000 to 200,000 clones, with roughly nine tenths as singletons.

The chain carries TRBV30 and TRBJ1-3; D uncertain. This clonotype was sampled from a woman over 75 in a cohort sampled during active or convalescent COVID-19. What was sequenced was peripheral blood. As DNA, the CDR3 is TGTGCCTCAGGCGGGGAAGCTGGAAACACCATATATTTT. Its translation is CASGGEAGNTIYF.